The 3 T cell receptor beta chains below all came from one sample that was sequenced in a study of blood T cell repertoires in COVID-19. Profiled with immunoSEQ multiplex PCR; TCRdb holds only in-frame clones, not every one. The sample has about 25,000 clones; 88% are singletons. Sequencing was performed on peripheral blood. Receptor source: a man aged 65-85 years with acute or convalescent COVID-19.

CDR3 coding DNA: TGTGCCAGCAGCCAGGGTTCGGATGAGCAGTTCTTC. This sequence encodes CASSQGSDEQFF. The V call is TRBV7-9, the J call TRBJ2-1; possibly TRBD1 for D (5 bases). Germline V gene sequence: CDR1 SEHNR, CDR2 FQNEAQ (reference sequence). CDR3 length: 12 residues. The V gene lost 5 bases and the J gene lost 8 bases, with 10 bases spanning the gap.

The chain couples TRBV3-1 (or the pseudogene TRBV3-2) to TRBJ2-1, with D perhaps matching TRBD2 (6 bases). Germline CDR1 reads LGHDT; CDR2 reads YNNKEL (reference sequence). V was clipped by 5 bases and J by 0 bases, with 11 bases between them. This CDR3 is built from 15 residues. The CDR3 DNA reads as TGTGCCAGCAGCATAGCGGAGAGCTCCTACAATGAGCAGTTCTTC. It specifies CASSIAESSYNEQFF.

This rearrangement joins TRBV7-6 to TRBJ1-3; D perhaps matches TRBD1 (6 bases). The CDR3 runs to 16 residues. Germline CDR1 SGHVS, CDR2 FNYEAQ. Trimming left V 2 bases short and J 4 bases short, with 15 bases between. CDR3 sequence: CASSLNREGRGNTIYF. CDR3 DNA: TGTGCCAGCAGCTTAAACAGGGAAGGCAGAGGAAACACCATATATTTT.